Presented here are 17 T cell receptor beta chains from one specimen sequenced in a study of T cells in Graves' hyperthyroidism and ophthalmopathy. Template material for amplifying TCR beta CDR3 regions consisted of RNA transcripts. The TCR CDR3 was amplified in a first-round RT-PCR using the HTBI primer set. TCRdb re-derived calls from the multiplex PCR reads in MiXCR, one entry per CDR3 protein. The profile shows hundreds of thousands of distinct CDR3 sequences, about 20% of them singletons. Sequences were obtained from blood. These receptors were collected from a man aged 30-40 years with Graves' ophthalmopathy.

V gene TRBV15 combines with J gene TRBJ2-7, with D maybe TRBD2 (5 bases). This CDR3 is built from 13 residues. CDR1 and CDR2 from the germline V gene are LNHNV and YYDKDF (reference sequence). The germline V and J ends were trimmed by 5 bases and 3 bases, with 11 bases remaining between them. CDR3 bases: TGTGCCACCAGCTACCTCGGGGACTACGAGCAGTACTTC. It specifies CATSYLGDYEQYF.

Only a few counts were recorded for this clonotype. The rearrangement links TRBV20-1 to TRBJ2-5, with 8 bases that match TRBD2. Losses at the gene ends were 3 bases for V and 5 bases for J; bases not matched to a gene: 11. The CDR3 runs 15 residues. CDR1 is DFQATT and CDR2 is SNEGSKA in the germline V gene (reference sequence). CDR3 region: CSASPGLAPRETQYF. The CDR3 nucleotides read TGCAGTGCTAGCCCAGGACTAGCCCCAAGGGAGACCCAGTACTTC.

The table lists this clonotype with a count of one. A much larger clone differs by one base, so this may be a read error. The rearrangement uses TRBV7-2 and TRBJ1-5, with 12 bases fitting TRBD1. With 5 bases clipped from V and 6 bases from J, the junction kept 5 bases outside the gene matches. Germline V gives CDR1 SGHTA, CDR2 FQGNSA. This CDR3 is 15 amino acids long. The CDR3 coding sequence is TGTGCCAGCAGCCCCGGGACAGGGGGCAGTCAGCCCCAGCATTTT. Translating gives CASSPGTGGSQPQHF.

This sequence joins TRBV12-3 or TRBV12-4 and TRBJ2-1; the D gene could be TRBD1 or TRBD2 (5 bases each). The V end was cut by 7 bases, the J end by 3 bases, with 13 bases between. The CDR3 is 14 amino acids. CDR3 loop: CASTLVGVYNEQFF. The CDR3 DNA reads as TGTGCCAGCACCCTCGTGGGGGTCTACAATGAGCAGTTCTTC.

V is TRBV6-1 and J is TRBJ2-1; D call uncertain. This CDR3 region has 11 residues. V lost 6 bases to trimming and J lost 10 bases, with 10 bases between them. CDR1 and CDR2 (germline): MNHNS, SASEGT. The CDR3 nucleotides read TGTGCCAGCAGGAAGGCATGGGAGCAGTTCTTC. Translation gives CASRKAWEQFF.

This clonotype was recorded a few times. V gene TRBV6-2 or TRBV6-3 combines with J gene TRBJ2-1; D perhaps matches TRBD2 (5 bases). The CDR3 totals 14 residues. V shed 1 base and J shed 8 bases, with 12 bases lying between them. Germline V gene sequence: CDR1 MNHEY, CDR2 SVGEGT. DNA for the CDR3: TGTGCCAGCAGTTACTTCCTAGCTTCCGATGAGCAGTTCTTC. Translation gives CASSYFLASDEQFF.

The gene calls are TRBV6-2 or TRBV6-3 and TRBJ2-3; 9 bases agree with TRBD1. Losses at the gene ends were 5 bases for V and 3 bases for J; bases not matched to a gene: 9. The CDR3 contains 16 residues. Germline assignment: CDR1 MNHEY and CDR2 SVGEGT. The CDR3 sequence is CASSHTNRGLTDTQYF. CDR3 nucleotides: TGTGCCAGCAGTCACACCAACAGGGGGCTGACAGATACGCAGTATTTT.

This clonotype was counted ten times or more. The V gene is TRBV3-1, the J gene TRBJ1-5; no definite D call. The V end was cut by 3 bases, the J end by 0 bases, with 15 bases between. The CDR3 consists of 17 residues. The V gene's germline CDR1 is LGHDT and CDR2 YNNKEL (reference sequence). CDR3 protein: CASSQDRLRYSNQPQHF. DNA for the CDR3: TGTGCCAGCAGCCAGGACCGTCTACGGTATAGCAATCAGCCCCAGCATTTT.

This clonotype occurred many times. The V and J genes are TRBV20-1 and TRBJ2-7; TRBD2 aligns across 10 bases. Germline assignment: CDR1 DFQATT and CDR2 SNEGSKA (reference sequence). The CDR3 runs to 17 residues. Unmatched junction bases numbered 12, after V lost 2 bases and J lost 2 bases. CDR3 bases: TGCAGTGCTAGACCGGCTAGCGGGGGAATCTCAACCTACGAGCAGTACTTC. Translated: CSARPASGGISTYEQYF.

The rearrangement links TRBV10-3 to TRBJ1-2; TRBD1 matches 7 bases. Germline V gene sequence: CDR1 ENHRY, CDR2 SYGVKD. The CDR3 has 14 residues. The ends lost 0 bases at V and 6 bases at J; junction bases unmatched: 4. CDR3 nucleotides: TGTGCCATCAGTGAGTCTTTGACAGGGCATGGCTACACCTTC. This sequence encodes CAISESLTGHGYTF.

V usage is TRBV10-3 and J usage is TRBJ1-1; 12 bases line up with TRBD1. Losses at the gene ends were 6 bases for V and 3 bases for J; bases not matched to a gene: 11. The V gene's germline CDR1 is ENHRY and CDR2 SYGVKD. The CDR3 length is 17 residues. CDR3 bases: TGTGCCATCAGGAGGGACAGGGGGCGACCGTGGGACACTGAAGCTTTCTTT. As protein: CAIRRDRGRPWDTEAFF.

This clonotype was counted at least ten times. CDR3 DNA: TGTGCCAGCAGCAAGTCCGGGGCAGCAGACTTCTATGGCTACACCTTC. This translates into CASSKSGAADFYGYTF. The chain links TRBV11-3 to TRBJ1-2; a possible D gene is TRBD1 (5 bases). Trimming took off 5 bases at V and 4 bases at J, with 20 bases between the two ends. CDR3 length: 16 amino acids. Per the germline V gene, CDR1 is SGHNT and CDR2 is YENEEA.

This clonotype has just a few counts. The genes are TRBV12-3 or TRBV12-4 and TRBJ2-1, with a possible D match to TRBD1 (5 bases). Deletions cut 7 bases from V and 0 bases from J, with 7 bases between. This CDR3 contains 13 residues. CDR3 DNA sequence: TGTGCCAGCAATACAGGCTCCTACAATGAGCAGTTCTTC. This gives the protein CASNTGSYNEQFF.

The chain recombines TRBV6-6 with TRBJ2-1; D might be TRBD2 (6 bases). The CDR3 runs to 14 residues. In germline, CDR1 is MNHNY, CDR2 SVGAGI (reference sequence). V was cut by 2 bases and J by 7 bases, with 12 bases left in between. CDR3 sequence reads: CASSYGGIGNEQFF. In nucleotides, the CDR3 is TGTGCCAGCAGTTACGGCGGGATCGGGAATGAGCAGTTCTTC.

The J gene is TRBJ2-7, the V gene TRBV7-9, with TRBD2 matching 12 bases. J lost 10 bases, V lost 3 bases, and 10 bases had no gene match. Looked up from germline, CDR1 is SEHNR and CDR2 is FQNEAQ (reference sequence). The CDR3 has 15 amino acids. The CDR3 DNA reads as TGTGCCAGCAGCTTTGTACTAGCGGGGGGTACGAAACAGTACTTC. Amino acid sequence: CASSFVLAGGTKQYF.

J is TRBJ2-7 and V is TRBV15; TRBD1 matches at 9 bases. CDR3 length: 15 residues. Germline V gene lookup returns CDR1 LNHNV and CDR2 YYDKDF (reference sequence). V gave up 5 bases and J gave up 3 bases; unmatched junction bases: 8. The CDR3 loop reads CATSSTGGLHYEQYF. The DNA for the CDR3 is TGTGCCACCAGCTCTACAGGGGGCCTCCACTACGAGCAGTACTTC.

The CDR3 sequence is CASGRVREETQYF. For the CDR3, the DNA is TGTGCCAGCGGGAGAGTCCGCGAAGAGACCCAGTACTTC. The chain combines TRBV2 with TRBJ2-5; maybe TRBD2 (5 bases). Trimming pared 8 bases from V and 3 bases from J, leaving 13 bases between. Per the germline V gene, CDR1 is SNHLY and CDR2 is FYNNEI. The CDR3 contains 13 residues.